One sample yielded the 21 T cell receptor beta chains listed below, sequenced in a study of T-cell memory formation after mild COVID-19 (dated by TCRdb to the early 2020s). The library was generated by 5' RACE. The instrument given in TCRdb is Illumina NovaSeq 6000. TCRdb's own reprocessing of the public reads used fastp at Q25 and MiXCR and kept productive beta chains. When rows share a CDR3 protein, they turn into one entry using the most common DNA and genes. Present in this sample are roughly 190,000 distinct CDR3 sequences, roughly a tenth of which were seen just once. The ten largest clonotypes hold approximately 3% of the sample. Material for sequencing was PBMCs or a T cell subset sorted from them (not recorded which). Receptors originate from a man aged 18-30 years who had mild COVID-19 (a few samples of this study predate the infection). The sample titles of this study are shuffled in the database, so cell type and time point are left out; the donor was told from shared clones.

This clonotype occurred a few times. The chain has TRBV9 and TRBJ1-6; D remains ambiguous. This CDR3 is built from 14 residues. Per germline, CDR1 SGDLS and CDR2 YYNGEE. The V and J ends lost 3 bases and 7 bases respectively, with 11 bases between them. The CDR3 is CASSADPGNSPLHF. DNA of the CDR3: TGTGCCAGCAGCGCAGATCCGGGGAATTCACCCCTCCACTTT.

In DNA form, the CDR3 reads TGCGCCAGCAGTCAATCGCGGGACACATCCTACGAGCAGTACGTC. Its protein is CASSQSRDTSYEQYV. This chain connects TRBV23-1 to TRBJ2-7; tentatively, D is TRBD1 or TRBD2 (6 bases each). TRBV23-1 is an open reading frame, and its role is uncertain. CDR3 length: 15 residues. Between the trimmed V and J ends, which lost 0 bases and 1 base, there was a span of 10 bases.

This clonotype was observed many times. Written as DNA, the CDR3 is TGCAGTGCTAGGCCCCGGGCGGGCCGAGGCCCCAATCAGCCCCAGCATTTT. Amino acids: CSARPRAGRGPNQPQHF. The chain employs TRBV20-1 and TRBJ1-5, with D hard to call. CDR1 is DFQATT and CDR2 is SNEGSKA in the germline V gene (reference sequence). CDR3 size: 17 residues. V was shortened by 3 bases and J by 3 bases, with 21 bases between the two germline ends.

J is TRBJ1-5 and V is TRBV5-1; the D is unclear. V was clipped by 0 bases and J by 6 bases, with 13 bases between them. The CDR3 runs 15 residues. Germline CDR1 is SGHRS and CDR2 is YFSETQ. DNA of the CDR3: TGCGCCAGCAGCTTGGTGTCAGGCATGGGTCAGCCCCAGCATTTT. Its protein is CASSLVSGMGQPQHF.

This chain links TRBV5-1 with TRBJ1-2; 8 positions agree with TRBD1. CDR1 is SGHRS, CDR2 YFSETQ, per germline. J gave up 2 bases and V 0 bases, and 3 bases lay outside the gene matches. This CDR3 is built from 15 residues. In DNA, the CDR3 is TGCGCCAGCAGCTTGGGCGCAGGGGGCAACTATGGCTACACCTTC. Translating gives CASSLGAGGNYGYTF.

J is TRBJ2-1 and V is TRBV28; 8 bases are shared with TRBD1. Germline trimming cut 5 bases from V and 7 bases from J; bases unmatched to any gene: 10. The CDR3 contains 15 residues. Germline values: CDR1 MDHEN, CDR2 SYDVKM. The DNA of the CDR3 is TGTGCCAGCAGTCCCCACGGACAGGGCCAGAATGAGCAGTTCTTC. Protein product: CASSPHGQGQNEQFF.

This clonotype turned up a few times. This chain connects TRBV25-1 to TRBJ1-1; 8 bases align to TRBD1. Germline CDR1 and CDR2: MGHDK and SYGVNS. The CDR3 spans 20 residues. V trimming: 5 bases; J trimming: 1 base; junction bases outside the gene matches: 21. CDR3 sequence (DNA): TGTGCCAGCAGTCCACTGACAAGACAGGGGCGAGGATACAGGAACACTGAAGCTTTCTTT. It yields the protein CASSPLTRQGRGYRNTEAFF.

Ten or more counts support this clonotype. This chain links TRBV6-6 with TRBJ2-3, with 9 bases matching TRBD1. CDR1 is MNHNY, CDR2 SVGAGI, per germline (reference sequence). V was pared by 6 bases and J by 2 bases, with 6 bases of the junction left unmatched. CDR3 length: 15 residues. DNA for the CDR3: TGTGCCAGCAGGCCGGGACAGGGCCACACAGATACGCAGTATTTT. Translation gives CASRPGQGHTDTQYF.

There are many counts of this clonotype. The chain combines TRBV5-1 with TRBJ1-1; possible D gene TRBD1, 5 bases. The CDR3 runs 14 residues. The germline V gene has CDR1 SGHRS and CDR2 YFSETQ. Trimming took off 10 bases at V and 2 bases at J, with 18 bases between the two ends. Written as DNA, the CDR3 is TGCGCCTCGAGGGGACCGGGACGTAACACTGAAGCTTTCTTT. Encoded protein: CASRGPGRNTEAFF. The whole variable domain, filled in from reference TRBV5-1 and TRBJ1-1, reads KAGVTQTPRYLIKTRGQQVTLSCSPISGHRSVSWYQQTPGQGLQFLFEYFSETQRNKGNFPGRFSGRQFSNSRSEMNVSTLELGDSALYLCASRGPGRNTEAFFGQGTRLTVV.

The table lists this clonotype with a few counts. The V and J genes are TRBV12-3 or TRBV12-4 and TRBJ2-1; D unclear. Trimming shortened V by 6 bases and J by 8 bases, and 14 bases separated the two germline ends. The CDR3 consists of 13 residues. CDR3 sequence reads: CASRTSPRHEQFF. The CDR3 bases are TGTGCCAGCAGAACCTCGCCCCGGCATGAGCAGTTCTTC.

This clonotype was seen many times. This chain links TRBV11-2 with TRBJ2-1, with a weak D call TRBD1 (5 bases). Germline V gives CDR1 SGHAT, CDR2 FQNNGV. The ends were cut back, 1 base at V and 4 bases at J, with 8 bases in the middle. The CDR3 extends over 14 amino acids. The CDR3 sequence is CASSLGQLYNEQFF. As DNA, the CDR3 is TGTGCCAGCAGCTTAGGACAGCTATACAATGAGCAGTTCTTC.

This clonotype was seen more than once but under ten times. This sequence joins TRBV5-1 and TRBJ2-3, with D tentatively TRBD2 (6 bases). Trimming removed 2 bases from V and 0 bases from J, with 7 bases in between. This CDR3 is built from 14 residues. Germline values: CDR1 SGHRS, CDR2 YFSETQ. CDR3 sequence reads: CASSLLASTDTQYF. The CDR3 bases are TGCGCCAGCAGCTTACTAGCTAGCACAGATACGCAGTATTTT.

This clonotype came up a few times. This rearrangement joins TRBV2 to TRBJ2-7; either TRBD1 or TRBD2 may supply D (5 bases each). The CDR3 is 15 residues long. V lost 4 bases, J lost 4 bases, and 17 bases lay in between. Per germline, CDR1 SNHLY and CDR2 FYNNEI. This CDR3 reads CASSGDRASGYEQYF. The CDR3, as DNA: TGTGCCAGCAGTGGGGACCGCGCCTCGGGGTACGAGCAGTACTTC. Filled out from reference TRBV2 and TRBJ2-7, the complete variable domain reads EPEVTQTPSHQVTQMGQEVILRCVPISNHLYFYWYRQILGQKVEFLVSFYNNEISEKSEIFDDQFSVERPDGSNFTLKIRSTKLEDSAMYFCASSGDRASGYEQYFGPGTRLTVT.

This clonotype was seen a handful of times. The CDR3 DNA reads TGTGCCAGCAGACCTAGTTTGGCCAGTCAAGAGACCCAGTACTTC. This gives the protein CASRPSLASQETQYF. This chain links TRBV6-5 with TRBJ2-5; D unresolved. The CDR3 consists of 15 residues. Per germline, CDR1 MNHEY and CDR2 SVGAGI. The ends were cut back, 6 bases at V and 2 bases at J, with 16 bases in the middle.

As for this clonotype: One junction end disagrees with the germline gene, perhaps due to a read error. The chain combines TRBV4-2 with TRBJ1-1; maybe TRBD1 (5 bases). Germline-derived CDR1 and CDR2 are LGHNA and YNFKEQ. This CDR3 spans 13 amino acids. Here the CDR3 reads CASSKDLHREAFF. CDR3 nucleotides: TGTGCCAGCAGCAAAGATCTCCACAGGGAAGCTTTCTTT.

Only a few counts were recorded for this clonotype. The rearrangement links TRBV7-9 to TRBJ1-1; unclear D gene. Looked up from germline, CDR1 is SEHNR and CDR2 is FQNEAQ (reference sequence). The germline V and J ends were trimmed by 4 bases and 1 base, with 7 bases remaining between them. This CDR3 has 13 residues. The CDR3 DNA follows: TGTGCCAGCAGCTCCGGCGCGAACACTGAAGCTTTCTTT. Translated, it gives CASSSGANTEAFF.

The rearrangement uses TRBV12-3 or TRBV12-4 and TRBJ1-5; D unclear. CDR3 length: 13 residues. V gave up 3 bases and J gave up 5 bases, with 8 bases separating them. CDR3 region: CASSFPGHQPQHF. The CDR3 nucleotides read TGTGCCAGCAGTTTCCCCGGCCATCAGCCCCAGCATTTT.

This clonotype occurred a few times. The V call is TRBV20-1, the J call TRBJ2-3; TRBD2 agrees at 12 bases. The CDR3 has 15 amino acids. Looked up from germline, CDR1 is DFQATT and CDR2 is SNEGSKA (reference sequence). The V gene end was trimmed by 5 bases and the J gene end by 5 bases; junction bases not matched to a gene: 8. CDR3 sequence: CSAGRLAGEGDTQYF. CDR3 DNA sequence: TGCAGTGCTGGAAGACTAGCGGGGGAGGGAGATACGCAGTATTTT.

In DNA form, the CDR3 reads TGTGCCAGCAGCCAAGAAGGACGGAAGAACAATCAGCCCCAGCATTTT. This codes for CASSQEGRKNNQPQHF. The rearrangement uses TRBV4-2 and TRBJ1-5; D gene unclear. Germline V gene lookup returns CDR1 LGHNA and CDR2 YNFKEQ. This CDR3 contains 16 residues. Trimming shortened V by 0 bases and J by 3 bases, and 12 bases separated the two germline ends.

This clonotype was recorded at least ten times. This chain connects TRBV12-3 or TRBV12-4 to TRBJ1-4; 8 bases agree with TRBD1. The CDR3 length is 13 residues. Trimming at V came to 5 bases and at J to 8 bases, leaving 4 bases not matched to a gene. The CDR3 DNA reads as TGTGCCAGCAGTAGTCAGGGGGCGGAAAAACTGTTTTTT. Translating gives CASSSQGAEKLFF.

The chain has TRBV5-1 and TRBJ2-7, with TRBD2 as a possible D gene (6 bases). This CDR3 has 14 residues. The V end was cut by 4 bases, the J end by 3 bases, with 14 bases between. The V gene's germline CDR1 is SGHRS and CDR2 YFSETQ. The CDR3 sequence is CASSPSAGNYEQYF. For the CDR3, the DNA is TGCGCCAGCAGCCCCTCGGCGGGGAACTACGAGCAGTACTTC.